This TCR beta chain derives from a study of Tregs in tolerant kidney transplant recipients. Findings and caveats of the study: Expanding Tregs on activated donor B cells appeared to best identify donor-specific TCRbeta clones. Biological reproducibility was not directly addressed, but technical replication error appeared minimal.

Repertoires were generated with immunoSEQ multiplex PCR, while TCRdb's copy carries only in-frame clones and drops some. The table includes tens of thousands of clones, 84% detected once. V lost 8 bases and J lost 3; bases outside the gene matches: 6. Looked up from germline, CDR1 is MNHEY and CDR2 is SVGAGI. The CDR3 runs to 15 residues. A remark on this clone: As yet, its antigen is unknown.

Unstimulated Tregs (CD4+CD25+CD127-) and CD4+CD25- non-Tregs were sorted from PBMCs. This chain uses TRBV6-5 with TRBJ1-4, with 10 bases identical to TRBD1. Input material: CD4+ T cells from blood. This clonotype originated in a human donor in good health. The CDR3 DNA follows: TGTGCCAGCGGGACAGGGGCCCTATCTAATGAAAAACTGTTTTTT. Translated: CASGTGALSNEKLFF.